The 32 T cell receptor beta chains below come from one sample, sequenced in a study of shared clonotypes between healthy human individuals. Produced via immunoSEQ multiplex PCR; TCRdb's table is partial and in-frame only. The table records about 2 million clones, 85% to 95% of them present only once. Sequenced sample: naive CD4+ T cells sorted from blood. The subset is: CD45RA+ positively selected. The receptors stem from a man younger than 30 in good health.

The V call is TRBV2, the J call TRBJ2-3; unclear D gene. CDR1 is SNHLY and CDR2 is FYNNEI in the germline V gene. Trimming stripped 4 bases from V and 4 bases from J, with 12 bases between. This CDR3 is 14 amino acids long. CDR3 nucleotides: TGTGCCAGCAGTGTCCAGACCCCCCCAGATACGCAGTATTTT. Its translation: CASSVQTPPDTQYF.

This chain uses TRBV30 with TRBJ1-2, with D tentatively TRBD1 (5 bases). The V end lost 2 bases, the J end lost 3 bases, and 13 bases lay between the germline ends. Germline V gives CDR1 GTSNPN, CDR2 SVGIG (reference sequence). The CDR3 runs 14 residues. The CDR3: CAWSWGDPDYGYTF. The DNA of the CDR3 is TGTGCCTGGAGTTGGGGGGATCCGGACTATGGCTACACCTTC.

The gene calls are TRBV27 and TRBJ2-3; tentatively, D is TRBD2 (6 bases). The germline V gene has CDR1 MNHEY and CDR2 SMNVEV (reference sequence). Trimming stripped 5 bases from V and 13 bases from J, with 16 bases between. This CDR3 is 12 amino acids long. The CDR3 spells CASSATGSQEYF. In nucleotides, the CDR3 is TGTGCCAGCAGTGCTACCGGGAGTCAGGAGTATTTT.

CDR3 protein: CASSSEGANEKLFF. CDR3 bases: TGCGCCAGCAGCTCCGAGGGGGCTAATGAAAAACTGTTTTTT. The chain joins TRBV5-1 to TRBJ1-4, with a tentative D call TRBD1 (6 bases). V lost 3 bases and J lost 3, with 9 bases in between. The CDR3 sequence is 14 residues long. Per the germline V gene, CDR1 is SGHRS and CDR2 is YFSETQ.

V usage is TRBV7-9 and J usage is TRBJ2-2; D gene ambiguous. The CDR3 loop spans 15 amino acids. Germline CDR1 SEHNR, CDR2 FQNEAQ (reference sequence). Trimming removed 1 base at V and 5 bases at J, with 11 bases between. The CDR3 region is CASSLDTPSTGELFF. The CDR3 DNA sequence: TGTGCCAGCAGCTTAGACACGCCGTCGACCGGGGAGCTGTTTTTT. The whole variable domain, remainder taken from reference TRBV7-9 and TRBJ2-2, is DTGVSQNPRHKITKRGQNVTFRCDPISEHNRLYWYRQTLGQGPEFLTYFQNEAQLEKSRLLSDRFSAERPKGSFSTLEIQRTEQGDSAMYLCASSLDTPSTGELFFGEGSRLTVL.

V usage is TRBV10-3 and J usage is TRBJ2-7; 8 bases line up with TRBD1. Germline lookup yields CDR1 ENHRY and CDR2 SYGVKD. This CDR3 spans 14 amino acids. Trimming removed 5 bases from V and 2 bases from J; junction bases left unmatched: 5. The CDR3 DNA reads as TGTGCCATCAGTACCGGGACAGGCCCCTACGAGCAGTACTTC. Protein: CAISTGTGPYEQYF.

The chain employs TRBV29-1 and TRBJ2-7; TRBD2 matches at 14 bases. Germline V CDR1 and CDR2: SQVTM, ANQGSEA. Losses at the gene ends were 6 bases for V and 3 bases for J; bases not matched to a gene: 13. The CDR3 loop spans 17 amino acids. The CDR3 coding sequence is TGCAGCGTCCTAGTACCGGGACTAGCGGGGGCCCGCTACGAGCAGTACTTC. Its protein product is CSVLVPGLAGARYEQYF.

The chain employs TRBV19 and TRBJ2-7, with 9 bases matching TRBD1. The germline V gene encodes CDR1 LNHDA and CDR2 SQIVND (reference sequence). Trimming cost V 5 bases and J 4 bases; bases outside gene matches: 6. The CDR3 runs to 14 residues. The CDR3 spells CASSDGQGRYEQYF. Written as DNA, the CDR3 is TGTGCCAGTAGTGATGGACAGGGGCGTTACGAGCAGTACTTC.

The chain recombines TRBV25-1 with TRBJ1-1; TRBD1 matches at 10 bases. The CDR3 spans 13 residues. Germline V gene sequence: CDR1 MGHDK, CDR2 SYGVNS. V was clipped by 3 bases and J by 9 bases; unmatched bases: 4. The CDR3 loop is CASSDRDRGQAFF. As DNA, the CDR3 is TGTGCCAGCAGTGACCGGGACAGGGGACAAGCTTTCTTT.

This chain connects TRBV6-5 to TRBJ2-7; TRBD2 agrees at 9 bases. Germline CDR1 MNHEY, CDR2 SVGAGI. This CDR3 has 15 residues. V shed 2 bases and J 3 bases; nucleotides not matched to a gene: 5. CDR3 coding DNA: TGTGCCAGCAGTTACCGCCCTAGCGGGGTCTACGAGCAGTACTTC. Translation gives CASSYRPSGVYEQYF.

This clone was detected only once. V is TRBV18 and J is TRBJ1-1; D gene uncertain. This CDR3 has 13 amino acids. The V end lost 4 bases, the J end lost 4 bases, and 10 bases lay between the germline ends. From germline, CDR1 is KGHSH and CDR2 LQKENI. CDR3 bases: TGTGCCAGCTCACTTGACTGGGGCACTGAAGCTTTCTTT. It translates to CASSLDWGTEAFF. The full variable domain, completed using reference TRBV18 and TRBJ1-1, is NAGVMQNPRHLVRRRGQEARLRCSPMKGHSHVYWYRQLPEEGLKFMVYLQKENIIDESGMPKERFSAEFPKEGPSILRIQQVVRGDSAAYFCASSLDWGTEAFFGQGTRLTVV.

The genes are TRBV6-1 and TRBJ1-1; D is uncertain. Trimming cost V 8 bases and J 1 base, with 14 bases left between them. Per germline, CDR1 MNHNS and CDR2 SASEGT. The CDR3 contains 14 residues. The CDR3 is CASARGQENTEAFF. The CDR3 bases are TGTGCCAGCGCGAGAGGTCAGGAGAACACTGAAGCTTTCTTT.

As to this clone: The sample has other DNA sequences that encode this CDR3 too. The chain recombines TRBV9 with TRBJ2-3, with TRBD2 as a possible D gene (6 bases). The CDR3 has 15 residues. Trimming stripped 2 bases from V and 3 bases from J, with 13 bases between. Looked up from germline, CDR1 is SGDLS and CDR2 is YYNGEE. This CDR3 reads CASSVVEGGTDTQYF. The CDR3 DNA sequence: TGTGCCAGCAGCGTGGTGGAGGGAGGAACAGATACGCAGTATTTT.

The rearrangement links TRBV30 to TRBJ2-7; no definite D call. CDR1 GTSNPN and CDR2 SVGIG come from the germline V gene (reference sequence). Deletions cut 0 bases from V and 3 bases from J, with 6 bases between. The CDR3 has 12 amino acids. The CDR3 DNA is TGTGCCTGGAGTGTGTCGAACTACGAGCAGTACTTC. It yields the protein CAWSVSNYEQYF.

The CDR3 coding sequence is TGTGCCAGCAGTGAGAGCATCCTTGAAGCTTTCTTT. This translates into CASSESILEAFF. This chain uses TRBV6-1 with TRBJ1-1; D unresolved. Trimming cost V 3 bases and J 7 bases, with 9 bases left between them. CDR3 length: 12 amino acids. Germline V CDR1 and CDR2: MNHNS, SASEGT.

This sequence joins TRBV5-1 and TRBJ2-6; D may be TRBD2 (6 bases). CDR3 length equals 16 residues. CDR1 and CDR2 from the germline V gene are SGHRS and YFSETQ. Between the trimmed V and J ends, which lost 7 bases and 0 bases, there was a span of 14 bases. For the CDR3, the DNA is TGCGCCAGCCACATCGCCGGGGGCTCTGGGGCCAACGTCCTGACTTTC. Translation: CASHIAGGSGANVLTF.

The rearrangement joins TRBV25-1 to TRBJ2-3, with D unresolved. V was trimmed by 3 bases and J by 2 bases, leaving 12 bases between them. The CDR3 covers 15 residues. Germline V CDR1 and CDR2: MGHDK, SYGVNS. This chain's CDR3 is CASSDAGRATDTQYF. The DNA for the CDR3 is TGTGCCAGCAGTGATGCTGGGCGCGCCACAGATACGCAGTATTTT.

The chain recombines TRBV4-2 with TRBJ2-7; no reliable D call. V lost 4 bases and J 2 bases, leaving 6 bases between the germline ends. Germline V gene sequence: CDR1 LGHNA, CDR2 YNFKEQ. The CDR3 spans 12 residues. In DNA, the CDR3 is TGTGCCAGCAGCCGCGCCCCCTACGAGCAGTACTTC. Its translation is CASSRAPYEQYF.

This clone was seen once. The gene calls are TRBV6-6 and TRBJ2-7; unclear D gene. The CDR3 consists of 14 residues. V was clipped by 2 bases and J by 6 bases, with 14 bases between them. Germline lookup yields CDR1 MNHNY and CDR2 SVGAGI (reference sequence). In nucleotides, the CDR3 is TGTGCCAGCAGTTACGGTCTTGGGCTTCGCGAGCAGTACTTC. Protein: CASSYGLGLREQYF.

The chain joins TRBV10-3 to TRBJ2-1; D is unclear. Trimming took off 5 bases at V and 6 bases at J, with 8 bases between the two ends. Germline loops: CDR1 ENHRY, CDR2 SYGVKD. The CDR3 runs to 12 residues. CDR3 DNA sequence: TGTGCCATCAGTCCATCTAGCAATGAGCAGTTCTTC. Encoded protein: CAISPSSNEQFF.

The rearrangement links TRBV19 to TRBJ1-1; D is unclear. The germline V and J ends were trimmed by 6 bases and 1 base, with 9 bases remaining between them. The CDR3 loop spans 13 amino acids. Germline values: CDR1 LNHDA, CDR2 SQIVND (reference sequence). The CDR3 reads CASRVAENTEAFF. The CDR3 DNA sequence: TGTGCCAGTAGAGTAGCAGAGAACACTGAAGCTTTCTTT.

This chain links TRBV2 with TRBJ2-5; no clear D gene. V dropped 0 bases and J dropped 5 bases, with 4 bases sitting between them. The CDR3 totals 12 residues. Germline CDR1 is SNHLY and CDR2 is FYNNEI. CDR3 loop: CASSEAPETQYF. The CDR3 nucleotides are TGTGCCAGCAGTGAAGCTCCCGAGACCCAGTACTTC. The whole variable domain, remainder taken from reference TRBV2 and TRBJ2-5, is EPEVTQTPSHQVTQMGQEVILRCVPISNHLYFYWYRQILGQKVEFLVSFYNNEISEKSEIFDDQFSVERPDGSNFTLKIRSTKLEDSAMYFCASSEAPETQYFGPGTRLLVL.

As for this clone: This clone may be a read error of a much larger clone one base away. The rearrangement uses TRBV4-2 and TRBJ2-3; the match to TRBD2 covers 13 bases. The V gene end was trimmed by 4 bases and the J gene end by 1 base; junction bases not matched to a gene: 2. This CDR3 has 16 amino acids. The V gene's germline CDR1 is LGHNA and CDR2 YNFKEQ. The CDR3: CASSPGTSGGTDTQYF. CDR3 sequence (DNA): TGTGCCAGCAGCCCCGGGACTAGCGGGGGCACAGATACGCAGTATTTT.

This sequence joins TRBV18 and TRBJ1-3, with D tentatively TRBD1 (6 bases). Germline V gene sequence: CDR1 KGHSH, CDR2 LQKENI. The V and J ends lost 3 bases and 4 bases respectively, with 16 bases between them. The CDR3 is 16 residues long. The CDR3 loop is CASSPEQGSGGNTIYF. Here the CDR3 DNA reads TGTGCCAGCTCACCGGAACAGGGTTCTGGCGGAAACACCATATATTTT. The full variable domain, completed using reference TRBV18 and TRBJ1-3, is NAGVMQNPRHLVRRRGQEARLRCSPMKGHSHVYWYRQLPEEGLKFMVYLQKENIIDESGMPKERFSAEFPKEGPSILRIQQVVRGDSAAYFCASSPEQGSGGNTIYFGEGSWLTVV.

CDR3 region: CASSLQPGYEQYF. CDR3 in DNA: TGTGCCAGCAGCTTACAGCCAGGCTACGAGCAGTACTTC. This chain connects TRBV7-3 to TRBJ2-7; D gene uncertain. This CDR3 is built from 13 residues. V was clipped by 2 bases and J by 3 bases, with 8 bases between them. The V gene's germline CDR1 is SGHTA and CDR2 FQGTGA.

The genes are TRBV10-2 and TRBJ1-2; 9 nucleotides align to TRBD1. The germline V gene encodes CDR1 WSHSY and CDR2 SAAADI. This CDR3 contains 15 residues. With 3 bases clipped from V and 4 bases from J, the junction kept 6 bases outside the gene matches. The CDR3 reads CASSDSGQGIYGYTF. In DNA form, the CDR3 reads TGCGCCAGCAGTGACTCGGGACAGGGAATCTATGGCTACACCTTC.

This chain uses TRBV27 with TRBJ1-1; weak D call: TRBD1 (5 bases). This CDR3 is built from 18 residues. The germline CDR1 and CDR2 sequences are MNHEY and SMNVEV (reference sequence). The V end lost 6 bases, the J end lost 2 bases, and 25 bases lay between the germline ends. The DNA for the CDR3 is TGTGCCAGCAGCCGTTACAGCCCACCAGGACAACCCAACACTGAAGCTTTCTTT. Translating it yields CASSRYSPPGQPNTEAFF.

The chain combines TRBV6-1 with TRBJ2-1, with D tentatively TRBD1 (7 bases). V was pared by 7 bases and J by 9 bases, with 16 bases between. The CDR3 has 13 residues. Germline V gene sequence: CDR1 MNHNS, CDR2 SASEGT. CDR3 sequence reads: CASNRIQGGEQFF. DNA for the CDR3: TGTGCCAGCAACCGGATCCAGGGGGGTGAGCAGTTCTTC.

V and J are TRBV5-1 and TRBJ2-6; D not resolved. With 4 bases removed from V and 1 base from J, the gap between germline ends came to 9 bases. The CDR3 length is 15 residues. Germline CDR1 reads SGHRS; CDR2 reads YFSETQ. The CDR3 loop is CASSPGRSGANVLTF. The CDR3 coding sequence is TGCGCCAGCAGCCCCGGCAGGTCTGGGGCCAACGTCCTGACTTTC.

This chain joins TRBV30 and TRBJ1-2; D is unresolved. There are 11 residues in the CDR3. Per germline, CDR1 GTSNPN and CDR2 SVGIG (reference sequence). The V gene lost 2 bases and the J gene lost 8 bases, with 9 bases spanning the gap. Here the CDR3 reads CAWSSGPGYTF. The CDR3 DNA is TGTGCCTGGAGTAGTGGGCCAGGCTACACCTTC. The whole variable domain, filled in from reference TRBV30 and TRBJ1-2, reads SQTIHQWPATLVQPVGSPLSLECTVEGTSNPNLYWYRQAAGRGLQLLFYSVGIGQISSEVPQNLSASRPQDRQFILSSKKLLLSDSGFYLCAWSSGPGYTFGSGTRLTVV.

This chain connects TRBV27 to TRBJ1-4; perhaps TRBD1 as D (5 bases). Germline V gene sequence: CDR1 MNHEY, CDR2 SMNVEV (reference sequence). Trimming stripped 6 bases from V and 11 bases from J, with 13 bases between. This CDR3 has 12 amino acids. CDR3 nucleotides: TGTGCCAGCAGCTATACGGGGGGGAAACTGTTTTTT. It is translated as CASSYTGGKLFF.

This chain joins TRBV14 and TRBJ2-7; the D gene is possibly TRBD1 (6 bases). Between the trimmed V and J ends, which lost 3 bases and 3 bases, there was a span of 18 bases. The CDR3 length is 16 residues. Germline CDR1 is SGHDN and CDR2 is FVKESK. The CDR3 here is CASSQVQGPHYYEQYF. In DNA, the CDR3 is TGTGCCAGCAGCCAGGTACAGGGCCCGCACTACTACGAGCAGTACTTC.